This T cell receptor beta chain is drawn from a study of cytomegalovirus exposure and HLA in healthy donors. With 60 Vbeta and 13 Jbeta primers, the PCR was carried out. Produced via immunoSEQ multiplex PCR; TCRdb's table is partial and in-frame only. Here the sample spans 150,000 to 200,000 clones, under 80% being singletons. This clone was seen a few times. Its specificity is unknown. Trimming removed 4 bases from V and 7 bases from J; junction bases left unmatched: 9. The length of the CDR3 is 15 residues. Germline V gives CDR1 SGHVS, CDR2 FNYEAQ. Whole-study findings and limits: Later analysis showed most CMV-associated TCR beta chains appearing HLA-restricted. TCR beta sequences reportedly predicted most subjects' HLA-A and HLA-B alleles accurately. A further, later analysis showed that HLA-associated TCR beta chains (compared with equally common others) were more clonally expanded. In a later analysis, TCR beta V- and J-gene trimming was associated with a missense DCLRE1C variant.

This receptor was taken from a female donor in good health and CMV-seronegative. Sequenced material: PBMCs. The rearrangement joins TRBV7-6 to TRBJ1-1, with 10 bases that match TRBD1. The CDR3 DNA sequence: TGTGCCAGCAGCTCCTACGGACAGGGGGGCGATGAAGCTTTCTTT. Translated, it gives CASSSYGQGGDEAFF.